Listed below are T cell receptor beta chains from one sample, sequenced in a study of cytomegalovirus exposure and HLA in healthy donors. This table comes from immunoSEQ multiplex PCR, and its TCRdb copy is limited to in-frame clones, with some not included. This sample carries 150,000 to 180,000 clones, 86% of them seen once, and the ten largest clones take 2.1%. The specimen was PBMCs. These receptors were taken from a human donor in good health. Each CDR3 is given with its conserved first and last residue. D genes are given only for firm matches. Clone size, where shown, is once, few, many, or a class for clones that have expanded.

- | TRBJ1-5 | TRBV27 | - | TGTGCCAGCAGAGACTTAGGGGGTAGCAATCAGCCCCAGCATTTT | CASRDLGGSNQPQHF
- | TRBJ2-3 | TRBV28 | - | TGTGCCAGCAGTTCCCTACAGGGTCCAGATACGCAGTATTTT | CASSSLQGPDTQYF
once | TRBJ2-1 | TRBV10-2 | TRBD2 | TGCGCCAGCAGGATCTCGGGACTAGCGGTCAATGAGCAGTTCTTC | CASRISGLAVNEQFF
- | TRBJ2-1 | TRBV7-2 | TRBD2 | TGTGCCAGCAGTCACGAGCGGGGGGGCCTGTTCTTC | CASSHERGGLFF
once | TRBJ2-7 | TRBV19 | TRBD1 | TGTGCCAGTAGTATTGCCGGGACAGGCCACTACGAGCAGTACTTC | CASSIAGTGHYEQYF
- | TRBJ1-2 | TRBV13 | - | TGTGCCAGCAGCCCTGGACACTTCTATGGCTACACCTTC | CASSPGHFYGYTF
- | TRBJ1-1 | TRBV6-5 | - | TGTGCCAGCAGTTACGAGGGGAACACTGAAGCTTTCTTT | CASSYEGNTEAFF
- | TRBJ1-2 | TRBV10-3 | - | TGTGCCATCAGTGACGGGGATCTTAACTATGGCTACACCTTC | CAISDGDLNYGYTF
- | TRBJ2-7 | TRBV15 | TRBD1 | TGTGCCACCAGCAGAGGATTCGGGACAGCCTCCTACGAGCAGTACTTC | CATSRGFGTASYEQYF
- | TRBJ2-3 | TRBV5-4 | TRBD2 | TGTGCCAGCAGCATGTTAGCGGGCGGGGATACGCAGTATTTT | CASSMLAGGDTQYF
- | TRBJ2-7 | TRBV6-1 | TRBD1 | TGTGCCAGCAGTGAGGGACAGGCCCCCTACGAGCAGTACTTC | CASSEGQAPYEQYF
- | TRBJ1-1 | TRBV10-3 | TRBD1 | TGTGCCATCAGGGACAGGGGGTTGAACACTGAAGCTTTCTTT | CAIRDRGLNTEAFF
- | TRBJ1-1 | TRBV5-1 | - | TGCGCCAGCAGCTTGGAGGGAGGGTACACTGAAGCTTTCTTT | CASSLEGGYTEAFF
- | TRBJ1-1 | TRBV14 | TRBD1 | TGTGCCAGCAGCGCCCGGGACAGGGGGAACACTGAAGCTTTCTTT | CASSARDRGNTEAFF
- | TRBJ1-5 | TRBV18 | TRBD1 | TGTGCCAGCTCTCCCGGGACAGGGGGCAATCAGCCCCAGCATTTT | CASSPGTGGNQPQHF
once | TRBJ2-7 | TRBV7-9 | TRBD1 | TGTGCCAGCAGCCCGAGGGGACAGTACTACGAGCAGTACTTC | CASSPRGQYYEQYF
- | TRBJ1-2 | TRBV27 | TRBD1 | TGTGCCAGCAGTTTCTCCGGACAGGGCCATGGCTACACCTTC | CASSFSGQGHGYTF
- | TRBJ2-7 | TRBV28 | - | TGTGCCAGCACAAACCCCAGGTCCTACGAGCAGTACTTC | CASTNPRSYEQYF
- | TRBJ2-7 | TRBV27 | TRBD1 | TGTGCCAGCAGTTTCCGCCTAATCAGGGGGCGGTTTGCCCACGAGCAGTACTTC | CASSFRLIRGRFAHEQYF
- | TRBJ1-6 | TRBV18 | - | TGTGCCAGCTCACGATCTGGGACTCTGGGAGATTCACCCCTCCACTTT | CASSRSGTLGDSPLHF
- | TRBJ1-1 | TRBV27 | - | TGTGCCAGCAGTCTACAGGGAAGGGCCACTGAAGCTTTCTTT | CASSLQGRATEAFF
- | TRBJ2-1 | TRBV5-4 | TRBD1 | TGTGCCAGCAGCTTGGGGACAGGCTTTTACAATGAGCAGTTCTTC | CASSLGTGFYNEQFF
- | TRBJ2-3 | TRBV6-4 | - | TGTGCCAGCAGCGAGCAGCGGGGCACAGATACGCAGTATTTT | CASSEQRGTDTQYF
- | TRBJ1-1 | TRBV5-1 | - | TGCGCCAGCAGCTTGTCGAATGTGGTAACGGTTTCTGAAGCTTTCTTT | CASSLSNVVTVSEAFF
- | TRBJ1-1 | TRBV7-9 | - | TGTGCCAGCAGCCCGGACAGTGCGCTCACTGAAGCTTTCTTT | CASSPDSALTEAFF
- | TRBJ2-7 | TRBV2 | TRBD1 | TGTGCCAGCAGTGGACAGGGGGGCTACTACGAGCAGTACTTC | CASSGQGGYYEQYF
- | TRBJ1-1 | TRBV11-3 | TRBD1 | TGTGCCAGCAGCTTGACAGGGAAGAACACTGAAGCTTTCTTT | CASSLTGKNTEAFF
- | TRBJ1-1 | TRBV7-2 | - | TGTGCCAGCAGCTTATATCGGTACACTGAAGCTTTCTTT | CASSLYRYTEAFF
- | TRBJ2-1 | TRBV10-2 | - | TGCGCCAGCAGTGCGATACAGGGTGCTGCTGAGCAGTTCTTC | CASSAIQGAAEQFF
- | TRBJ2-5 | TRBV29-1 | - | TGCAGCGTTATGGACTTTGAAGAGACCCAGTACTTC | CSVMDFEETQYF
- | TRBJ1-1 | TRBV11-2 | - | TGTGCCAGCAGCTTGGGCACGGTGTTCACTGAAGCTTTCTTT | CASSLGTVFTEAFF
- | TRBJ2-1 | TRBV7-9 | - | TGTGCCAGCAGCCCACGACAGAAGGACAATGAGCAGTTCTTC | CASSPRQKDNEQFF
- | TRBJ2-1 | TRBV19 | - | TGTGCCAGTAACCATGCGCTTAGCTCCTACAATGAGCAGTTCTTC | CASNHALSSYNEQFF
few | TRBJ2-1 | TRBV7-2 | TRBD1 | TGTGCCAGCAGCTCCATCAACTGGGACAGGGGGAGTGAGCAGTTCTTC | CASSSINWDRGSEQFF
- | TRBJ1-6 | TRBV5-1 | - | TGCGCCAGCAGCAACCTTCCCCGACAGACCGATAATTCACCCCTCCACTTT | CASSNLPRQTDNSPLHF
once | TRBJ1-2 | TRBV29-1 | - | TGCAGCGTGACAGACCTCTATGGCTACACCTTC | CSVTDLYGYTF
- | TRBJ1-1 | TRBV7-9 | TRBD1 | TGTGCCAGCAGCTTATCCGGGACAGGGGGAAACACTGAAGCTTTCTTT | CASSLSGTGGNTEAFF